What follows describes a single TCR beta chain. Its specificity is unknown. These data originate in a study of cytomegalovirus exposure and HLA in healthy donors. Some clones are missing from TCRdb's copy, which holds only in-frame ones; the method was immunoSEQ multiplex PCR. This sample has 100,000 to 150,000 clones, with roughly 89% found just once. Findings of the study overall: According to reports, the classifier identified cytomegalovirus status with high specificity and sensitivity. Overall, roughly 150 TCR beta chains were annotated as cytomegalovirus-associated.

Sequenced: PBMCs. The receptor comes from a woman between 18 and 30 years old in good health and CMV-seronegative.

The CDR3 region has the DNA TGTGCCAGCAGCTTAAATAGGGACAGCGAGAATTATGGCTACACCTTC. It yields the protein CASSLNRDSENYGYTF. The V gene is TRBV7-3, the J gene TRBJ1-2, with TRBD1 matching 7 bases. Unmatched junction bases numbered 10, after V lost 1 base and J lost 5 bases. CDR3 length equals 16 residues. Germline V lookup: CDR1 SGHTA, CDR2 FQGTGA.